The next 3 T cell receptor beta chains were all read from a single sample in a study of blood T cell repertoires in COVID-19. This table comes from immunoSEQ multiplex PCR, and its TCRdb copy is limited to in-frame clones, with some not included. In the table there are some 57,000 clones, 75% to 95% of which are singletons. The sequencing sample was made of peripheral blood. The receptors were sampled from a man in his fifties or sixties with active COVID-19.

The chain recombines TRBV20-1 with TRBJ1-1, with D perhaps matching TRBD1 (5 bases). The V end lost 3 bases, the J end lost 1 base, and 12 bases lay between the germline ends. This CDR3 is built from 14 residues. Germline-derived CDR1 and CDR2 are DFQATT and SNEGSKA (reference sequence). CDR3 residues: CSASMGRPNTEAFF. CDR3 coding DNA: TGCAGTGCTAGTATGGGGCGTCCGAACACTGAAGCTTTCTTT.

CDR3 in amino acids: CASSPQRGAGELFF. The CDR3 nucleotides read TGTGCCAGCTCACCGCAGCGGGGGGCCGGGGAGCTGTTTTTT. This rearrangement joins TRBV18 to TRBJ2-2, with TRBD2 matching 9 bases. V was clipped by 3 bases and J by 6 bases; unmatched bases: 2. CDR1 and CDR2 (germline): KGHSH, LQKENI. The CDR3 extends over 14 amino acids.

The J gene is TRBJ2-6, the V gene TRBV28, with D unresolved. CDR1 and CDR2 from the germline V gene are MDHEN and SYDVKM. The CDR3 is made up of 14 amino acids. V lost 5 bases and J lost 0, with 5 bases in between. CDR3 sequence reads: CASSTSSGANVLTF. The CDR3 region has the DNA TGTGCCAGCAGTACAAGCTCTGGGGCCAACGTCCTGACTTTC.